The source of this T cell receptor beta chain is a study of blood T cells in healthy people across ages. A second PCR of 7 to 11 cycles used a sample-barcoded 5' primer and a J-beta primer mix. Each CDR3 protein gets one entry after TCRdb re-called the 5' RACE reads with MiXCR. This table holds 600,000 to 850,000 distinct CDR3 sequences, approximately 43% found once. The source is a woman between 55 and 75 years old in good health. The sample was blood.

In nucleotides, the CDR3 is TGTGCCAGCGGCGCAGTTACCGGACAGCTATATCGGGATGGCTACACCTTC. Translating gives CASGAVTGQLYRDGYTF. V usage is TRBV2 and J usage is TRBJ1-2; D perhaps matches TRBD1 (6 bases). CDR3 size: 17 residues. V was trimmed by 8 bases and J by 6 bases, leaving 28 bases between them. Germline V gene sequence: CDR1 SNHLY, CDR2 FYNNEI.